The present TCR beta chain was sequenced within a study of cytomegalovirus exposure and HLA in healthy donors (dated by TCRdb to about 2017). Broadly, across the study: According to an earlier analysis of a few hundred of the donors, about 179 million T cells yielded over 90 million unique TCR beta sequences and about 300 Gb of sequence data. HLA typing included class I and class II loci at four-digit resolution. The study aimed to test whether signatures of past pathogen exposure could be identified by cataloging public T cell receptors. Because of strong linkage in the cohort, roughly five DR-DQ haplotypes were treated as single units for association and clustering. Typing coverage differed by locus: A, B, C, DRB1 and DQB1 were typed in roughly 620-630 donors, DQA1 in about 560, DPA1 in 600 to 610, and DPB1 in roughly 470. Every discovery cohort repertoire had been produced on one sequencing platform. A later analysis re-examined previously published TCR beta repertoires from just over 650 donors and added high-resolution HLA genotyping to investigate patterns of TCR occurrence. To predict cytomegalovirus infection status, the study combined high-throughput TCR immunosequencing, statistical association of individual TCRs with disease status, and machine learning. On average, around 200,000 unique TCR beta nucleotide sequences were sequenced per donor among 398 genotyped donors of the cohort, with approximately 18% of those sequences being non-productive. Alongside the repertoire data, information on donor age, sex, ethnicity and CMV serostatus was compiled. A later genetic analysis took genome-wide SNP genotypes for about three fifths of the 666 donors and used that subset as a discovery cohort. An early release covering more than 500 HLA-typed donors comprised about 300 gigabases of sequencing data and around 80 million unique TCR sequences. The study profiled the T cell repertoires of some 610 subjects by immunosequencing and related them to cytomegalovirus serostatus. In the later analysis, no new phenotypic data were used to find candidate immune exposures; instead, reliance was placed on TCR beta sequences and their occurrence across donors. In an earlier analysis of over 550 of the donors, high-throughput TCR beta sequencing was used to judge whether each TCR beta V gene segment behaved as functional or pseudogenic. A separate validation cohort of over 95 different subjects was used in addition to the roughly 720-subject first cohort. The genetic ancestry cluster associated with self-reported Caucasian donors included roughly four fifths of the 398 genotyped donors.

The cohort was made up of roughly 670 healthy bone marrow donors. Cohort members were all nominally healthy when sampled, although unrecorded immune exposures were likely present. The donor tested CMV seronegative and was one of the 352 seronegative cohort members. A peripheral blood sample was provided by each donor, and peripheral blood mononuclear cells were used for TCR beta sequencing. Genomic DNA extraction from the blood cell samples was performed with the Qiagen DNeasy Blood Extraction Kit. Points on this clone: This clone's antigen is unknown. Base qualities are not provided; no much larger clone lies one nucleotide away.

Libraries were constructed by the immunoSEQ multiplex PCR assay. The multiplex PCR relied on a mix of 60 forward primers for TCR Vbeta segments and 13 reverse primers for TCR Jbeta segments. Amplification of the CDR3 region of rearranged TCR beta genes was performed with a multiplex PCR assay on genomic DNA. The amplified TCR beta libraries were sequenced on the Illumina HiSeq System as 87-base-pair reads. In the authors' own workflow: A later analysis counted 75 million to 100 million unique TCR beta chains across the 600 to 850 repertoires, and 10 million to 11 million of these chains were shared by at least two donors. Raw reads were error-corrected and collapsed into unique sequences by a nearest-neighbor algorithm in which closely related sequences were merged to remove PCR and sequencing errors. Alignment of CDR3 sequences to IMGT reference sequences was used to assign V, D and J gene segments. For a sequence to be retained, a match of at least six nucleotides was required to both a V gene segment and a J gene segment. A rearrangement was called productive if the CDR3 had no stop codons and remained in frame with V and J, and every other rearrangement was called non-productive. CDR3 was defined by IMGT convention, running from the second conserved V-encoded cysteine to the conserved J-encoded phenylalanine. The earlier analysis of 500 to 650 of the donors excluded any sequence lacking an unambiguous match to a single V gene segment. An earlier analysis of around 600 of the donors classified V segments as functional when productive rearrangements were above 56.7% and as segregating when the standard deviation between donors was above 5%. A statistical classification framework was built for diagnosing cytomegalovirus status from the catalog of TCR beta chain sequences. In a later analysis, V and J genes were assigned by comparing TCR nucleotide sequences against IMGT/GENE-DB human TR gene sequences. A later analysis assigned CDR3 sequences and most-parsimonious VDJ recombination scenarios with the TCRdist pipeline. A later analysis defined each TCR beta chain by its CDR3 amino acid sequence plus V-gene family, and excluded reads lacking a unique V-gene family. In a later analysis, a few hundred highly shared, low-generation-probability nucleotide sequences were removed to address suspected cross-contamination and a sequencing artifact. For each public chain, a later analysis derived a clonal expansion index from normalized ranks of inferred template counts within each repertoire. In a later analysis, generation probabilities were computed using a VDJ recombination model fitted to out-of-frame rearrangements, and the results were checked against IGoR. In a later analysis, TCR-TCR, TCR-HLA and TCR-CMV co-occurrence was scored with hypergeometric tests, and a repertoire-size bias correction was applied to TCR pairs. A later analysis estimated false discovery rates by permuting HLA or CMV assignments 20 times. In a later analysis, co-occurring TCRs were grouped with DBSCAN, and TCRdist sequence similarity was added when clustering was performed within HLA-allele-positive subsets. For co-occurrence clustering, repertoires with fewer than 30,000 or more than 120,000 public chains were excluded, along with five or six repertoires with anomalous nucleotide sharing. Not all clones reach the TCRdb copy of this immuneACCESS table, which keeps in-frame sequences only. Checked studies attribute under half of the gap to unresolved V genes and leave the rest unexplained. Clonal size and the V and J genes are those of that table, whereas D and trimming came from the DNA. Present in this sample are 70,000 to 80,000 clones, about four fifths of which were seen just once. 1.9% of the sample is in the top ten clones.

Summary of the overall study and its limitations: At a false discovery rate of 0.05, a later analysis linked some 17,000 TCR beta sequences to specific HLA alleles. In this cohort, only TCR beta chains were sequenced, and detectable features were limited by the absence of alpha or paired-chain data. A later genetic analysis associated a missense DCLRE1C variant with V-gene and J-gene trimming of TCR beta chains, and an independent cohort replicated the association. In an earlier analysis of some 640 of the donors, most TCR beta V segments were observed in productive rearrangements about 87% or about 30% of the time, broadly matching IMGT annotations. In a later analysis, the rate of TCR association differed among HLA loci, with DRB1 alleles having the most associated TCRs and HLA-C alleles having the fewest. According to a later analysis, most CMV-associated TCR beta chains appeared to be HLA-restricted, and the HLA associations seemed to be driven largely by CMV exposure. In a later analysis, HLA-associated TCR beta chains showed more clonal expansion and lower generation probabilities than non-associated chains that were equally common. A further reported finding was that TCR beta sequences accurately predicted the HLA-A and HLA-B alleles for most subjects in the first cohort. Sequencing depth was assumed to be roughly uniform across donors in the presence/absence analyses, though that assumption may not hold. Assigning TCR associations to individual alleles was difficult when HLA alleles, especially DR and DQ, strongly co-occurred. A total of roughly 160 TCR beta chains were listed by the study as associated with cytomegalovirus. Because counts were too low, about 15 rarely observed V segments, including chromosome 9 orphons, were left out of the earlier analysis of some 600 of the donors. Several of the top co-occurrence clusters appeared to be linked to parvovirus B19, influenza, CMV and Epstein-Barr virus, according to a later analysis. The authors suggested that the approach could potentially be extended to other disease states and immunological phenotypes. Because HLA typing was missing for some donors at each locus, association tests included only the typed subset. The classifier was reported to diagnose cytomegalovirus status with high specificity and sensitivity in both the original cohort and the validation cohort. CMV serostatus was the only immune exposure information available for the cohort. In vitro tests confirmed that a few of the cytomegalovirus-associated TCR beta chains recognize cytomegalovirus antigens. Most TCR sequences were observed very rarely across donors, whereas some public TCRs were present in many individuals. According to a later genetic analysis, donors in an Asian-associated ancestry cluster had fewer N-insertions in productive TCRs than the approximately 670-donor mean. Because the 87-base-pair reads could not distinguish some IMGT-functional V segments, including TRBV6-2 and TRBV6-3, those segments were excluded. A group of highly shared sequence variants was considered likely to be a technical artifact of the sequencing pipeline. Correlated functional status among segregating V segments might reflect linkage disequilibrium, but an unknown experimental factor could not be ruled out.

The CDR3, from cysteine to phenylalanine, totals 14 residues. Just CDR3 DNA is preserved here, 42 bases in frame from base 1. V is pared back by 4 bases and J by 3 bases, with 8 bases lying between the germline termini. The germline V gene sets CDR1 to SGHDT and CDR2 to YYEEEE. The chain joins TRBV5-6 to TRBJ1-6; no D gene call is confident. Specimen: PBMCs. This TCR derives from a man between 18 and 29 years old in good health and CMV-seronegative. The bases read TGTGCCAGCAGCCCGGGAAACTATAATTCACCCCTCCACTTT. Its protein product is CASSPGNYNSPLHF.